What follows are 5 T cell receptor beta chains derived from one specimen sequenced in a study of T cells after yellow fever vaccination. TCRdb reanalysed the 5' RACE reads using MiXCR and keeps one entry per CDR3 protein. The sample lists some 390,000 distinct CDR3 sequences, roughly a sixth occurring once. The source was PBMCs, collected before the yellow fever booster vaccination. These receptors were collected from a man between 18 and 29 years old who received the YFV17D yellow fever vaccine.

This clonotype has only one observation. An end of the junction differs from the germline gene, which may be a read error. V and J are TRBV7-2 and TRBJ2-3; perhaps TRBD2 as D (6 bases). Germline V CDR1 and CDR2: SGHTA, FQGNSA. CDR3 length equals 15 residues. The CDR3 nucleotides are TGTGCCAGCAGCTTAGACTCGCGCGGGGTAGATACGCACTATTTT. Protein product: CASSLDSRGVDTHYF. The full variable domain, in which reference TRBV7-2 and TRBJ2-3 provide the parts outside the CDR3, is GAGVSQSPSNKVTEKGKDVELRCDPISGHTALYWYRQSLGQGLEFLIYFQGNSAPDKSGLPSDRFSAERTGGSVSTLTIQRTQQEDSAVYLCASSLDSRGVDTHYFGPGTRLTVL.

This chain links TRBV6-2 or TRBV6-3 with TRBJ1-1, with D uncertain. The germline gives CDR1 MNHEY, CDR2 SVGEGT. Between the trimmed V and J ends, which lost 2 bases and 1 base, there was a span of 8 bases. The CDR3 runs to 14 residues. CDR3 coding DNA: TGTGCCAGCAGTTACGGCAGAGAGAACACTGAAGCTTTCTTT. Translated, it gives CASSYGRENTEAFF.

This clonotype has only a few counts. The gene calls are TRBV4-3 and TRBJ2-7; TRBD1 matches 8 bases. The junction had 9 bases not matched to a gene; V was cut back by 3 bases and J by 2 bases. Germline loops: CDR1 LGHNA, CDR2 YSLEER. This CDR3 is 16 amino acids long. The CDR3 DNA follows: TGCGCCAGCAGCCAGAACTGGGACAGGTTCGCCTACGAGCAGTACTTC. Translated, it gives CASSQNWDRFAYEQYF.

CDR3 sequence (DNA): TGCAGCGCCAACCTTTTTAATGAAAAACTGTTTTTT. Translated: CSANLFNEKLFF. V and J are TRBV29-1 and TRBJ1-4, with D hard to call. The germline gives CDR1 SQVTM, CDR2 ANQGSEA. The CDR3 runs 12 residues. V was cut by 7 bases and J by 4 bases, with 10 bases left in between.

The rearrangement links TRBV6-5 to TRBJ2-2, with D possibly TRBD1 on 6 matching bases. CDR1 is MNHEY and CDR2 is SVGAGI in the germline V gene. The CDR3 spans 15 residues. Between the trimmed V and J ends, which lost 6 bases and 4 bases, there was a span of 15 bases. The CDR3 loop reads CASRYRDILTGELFF. The CDR3 bases are TGTGCCAGCAGATACCGGGACATACTCACCGGGGAGCTGTTTTTT.